This T cell receptor beta chain was recovered during a study of identical twins. Study conclusions and caveats: Insertion counts were lower in abundant cord blood beta clonotypes, a trend that memory repertoires did not show.

Germline-derived CDR1 and CDR2 are SGHRS and YFSETQ. The ends were cut back, 4 bases at V and 4 bases at J, with 24 bases in the middle. This CDR3 spans 18 amino acids. As concerns this clonotype: Its cognate antigen is unknown.

Unique molecular identifiers were present on cDNA, and template switching added a universal primer site. TCRdb redid the calling of the 5' RACE reads with MiXCR, one entry per CDR3 protein. The sample consists of roughly 500,000 distinct CDR3 sequences, around 20% of them appearing once. The same data also contributed to another study, on T cells expressing NK-cell markers. From that second work: TCR beta repertoires came from sorted CD3+CD56+NKG2C+, CD3+CD56+NKG2C- and CD3+CD56-NKG2C+ T cells. Eight donors were sequenced, of whom seven were HCMV-seropositive, while the remaining one was HCMV-seronegative.

The J gene is TRBJ2-1, the V gene TRBV5-1; D may be TRBD1 or TRBD2 (5 bases each). The TCR originated in a woman aged 18-29 years in good health. Sequencing was carried out using CD4+ T cells sorted from blood. The CDR3 DNA sequence: TGCGCCAGCAGCCGTTGGCCCGTAAGTAGAGGGGATTACAATGAGCAGTTCTTC. Encoded protein: CASSRWPVSRGDYNEQFF.